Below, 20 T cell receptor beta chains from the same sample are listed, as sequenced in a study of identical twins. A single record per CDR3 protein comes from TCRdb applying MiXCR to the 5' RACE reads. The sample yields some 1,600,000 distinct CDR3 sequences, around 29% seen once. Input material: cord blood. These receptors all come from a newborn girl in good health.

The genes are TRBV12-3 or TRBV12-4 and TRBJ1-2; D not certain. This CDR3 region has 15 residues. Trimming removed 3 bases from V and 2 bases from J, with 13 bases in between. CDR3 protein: CASSFSLGANYGYTF. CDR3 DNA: TGTGCCAGCAGTTTTTCCCTTGGAGCGAACTATGGCTACACCTTC.

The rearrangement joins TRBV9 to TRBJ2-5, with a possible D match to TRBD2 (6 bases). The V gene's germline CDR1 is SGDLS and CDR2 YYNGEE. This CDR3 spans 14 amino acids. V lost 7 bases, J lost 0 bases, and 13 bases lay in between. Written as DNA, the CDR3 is TGTGCCAGCGGGGGAGGTCAGTACCAAGAGACCCAGTACTTC. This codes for CASGGGQYQETQYF.

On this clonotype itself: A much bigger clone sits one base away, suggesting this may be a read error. CDR3 residues: CASSPGISQETQFF. The DNA of the CDR3 is TGTGCCAGCAGCCCCGGGATTTCCCAAGAGACCCAGTTCTTC. The chain carries TRBV12-3 or TRBV12-4 and TRBJ2-1; possible D gene TRBD2, 5 bases. This CDR3 has 14 amino acids. Trimming took off 6 bases at V and 13 bases at J, with 22 bases between the two ends.

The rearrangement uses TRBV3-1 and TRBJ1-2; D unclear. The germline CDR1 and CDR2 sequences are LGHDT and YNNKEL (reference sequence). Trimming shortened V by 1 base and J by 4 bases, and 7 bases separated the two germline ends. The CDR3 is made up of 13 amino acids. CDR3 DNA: TGTGCCAGCAGCCAAGCCAGCCCCTATGGCTACACCTTC. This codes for CASSQASPYGYTF.

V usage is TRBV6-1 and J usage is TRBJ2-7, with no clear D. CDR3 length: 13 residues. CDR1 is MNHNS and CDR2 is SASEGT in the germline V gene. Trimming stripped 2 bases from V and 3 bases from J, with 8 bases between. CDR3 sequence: CASSETRSYEQYF. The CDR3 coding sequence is TGTGCCAGCAGTGAAACACGGAGCTACGAGCAGTACTTC.

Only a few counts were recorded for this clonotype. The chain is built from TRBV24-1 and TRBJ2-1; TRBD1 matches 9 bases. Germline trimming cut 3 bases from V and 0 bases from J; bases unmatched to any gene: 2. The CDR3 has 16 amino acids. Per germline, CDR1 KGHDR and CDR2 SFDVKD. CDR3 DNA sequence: TGTGCCACCAGTGATCAGACAGGGGGCTCCTACAATGAGCAGTTCTTC. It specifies CATSDQTGGSYNEQFF.

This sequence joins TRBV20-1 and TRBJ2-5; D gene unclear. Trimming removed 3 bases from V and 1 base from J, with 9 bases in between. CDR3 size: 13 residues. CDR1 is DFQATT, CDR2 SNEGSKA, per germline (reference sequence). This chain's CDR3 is CSARSSPQETQYF. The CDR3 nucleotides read TGCAGTGCTAGGAGCTCACCCCAAGAGACCCAGTACTTC.

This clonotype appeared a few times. As DNA, the CDR3 is TGTGCCAGCAGTTATTTGGGGGGGCTAGTATACGAGCAGTACTTC. Its protein product is CASSYLGGLVYEQYF. This chain links TRBV28 with TRBJ2-7; D is perhaps TRBD2 (7 bases). Trimming removed 4 bases at V and 4 bases at J, with 17 bases between. The CDR3 loop spans 15 amino acids. Germline V gives CDR1 MDHEN, CDR2 SYDVKM.

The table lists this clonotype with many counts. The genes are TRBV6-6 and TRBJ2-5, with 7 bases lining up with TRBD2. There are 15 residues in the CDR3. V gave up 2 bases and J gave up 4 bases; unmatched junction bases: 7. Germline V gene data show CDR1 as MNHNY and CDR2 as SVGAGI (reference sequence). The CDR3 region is CASSYRESGIETQYF. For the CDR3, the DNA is TGTGCCAGCAGTTACAGGGAAAGCGGGATAGAGACCCAGTACTTC.

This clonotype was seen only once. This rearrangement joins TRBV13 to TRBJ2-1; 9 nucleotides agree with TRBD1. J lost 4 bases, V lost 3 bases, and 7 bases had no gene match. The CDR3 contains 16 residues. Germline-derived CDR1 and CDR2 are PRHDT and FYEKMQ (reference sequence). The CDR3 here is CASSFPGTGTYNEQFF. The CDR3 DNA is TGTGCCAGCAGCTTCCCCGGGACAGGGACGTACAATGAGCAGTTCTTC.

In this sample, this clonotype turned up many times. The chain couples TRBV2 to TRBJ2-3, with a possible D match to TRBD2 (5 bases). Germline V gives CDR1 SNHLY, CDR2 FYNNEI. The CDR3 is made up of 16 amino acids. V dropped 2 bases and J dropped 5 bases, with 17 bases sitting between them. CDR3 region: CASSESGGPGKDTQYF. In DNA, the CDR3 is TGTGCCAGCAGTGAAAGCGGCGGGCCCGGGAAAGATACGCAGTATTTT.

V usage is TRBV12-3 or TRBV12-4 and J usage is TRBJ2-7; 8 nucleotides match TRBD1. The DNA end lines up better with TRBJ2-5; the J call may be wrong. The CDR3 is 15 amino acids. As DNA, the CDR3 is TGTGCCAGCAGTTTTCGGACAGGGAACGGGGAGACCCAGTACTTC. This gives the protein CASSFRTGNGETQYF.

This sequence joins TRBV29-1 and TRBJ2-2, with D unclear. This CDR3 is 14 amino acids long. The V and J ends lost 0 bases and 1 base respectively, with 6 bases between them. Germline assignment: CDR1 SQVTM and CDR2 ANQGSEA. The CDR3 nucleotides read TGCAGCGTTGAAGAAGAAGGGAACACCGGGGAGCTGTTTTTT. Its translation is CSVEEEGNTGELFF.

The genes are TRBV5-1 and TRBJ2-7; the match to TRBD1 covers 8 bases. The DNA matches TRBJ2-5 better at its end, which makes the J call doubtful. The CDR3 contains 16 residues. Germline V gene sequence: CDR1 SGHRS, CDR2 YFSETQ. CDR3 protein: CASSYGTTGVLETQYF. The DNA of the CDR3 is TGCGCCAGCAGCTACGGAACGACAGGGGTACTAGAGACCCAGTACTTC.

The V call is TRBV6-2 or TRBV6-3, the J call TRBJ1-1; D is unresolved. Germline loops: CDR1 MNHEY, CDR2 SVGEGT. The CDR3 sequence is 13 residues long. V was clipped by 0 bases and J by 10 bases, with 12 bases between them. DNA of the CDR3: TGTGCCAGCAGTTACTCGCCGATAAATCGAGCTTTCTTT. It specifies CASSYSPINRAFF.

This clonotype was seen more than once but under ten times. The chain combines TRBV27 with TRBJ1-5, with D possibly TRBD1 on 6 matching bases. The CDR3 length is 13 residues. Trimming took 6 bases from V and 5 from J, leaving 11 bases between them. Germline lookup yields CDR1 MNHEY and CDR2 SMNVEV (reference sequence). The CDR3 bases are TGTGCCAGCAGAAGAGGGACATATCAGCCCCAGCATTTT. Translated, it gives CASRRGTYQPQHF.

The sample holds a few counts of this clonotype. The CDR3 sequence: CASSGRDKNSGANVLTF. In nucleotides, the CDR3 is TGTGCCAGCAGTGGACGGGACAAAAACTCTGGGGCCAACGTCCTGACTTTC. The V gene is TRBV25-1, the J gene TRBJ2-6; D is perhaps TRBD1 (6 bases). There are 17 residues in the CDR3. Trimming removed 4 bases from V and 0 bases from J, with 13 bases in between. From germline, CDR1 is MGHDK and CDR2 SYGVNS. The full variable domain, rest sourced from reference TRBV25-1 and TRBJ2-6, is EADIYQTPRYLVIGTGKKITLECSQTMGHDKMYWYQQDPGMELHLIHYSYGVNSTEKGDLSSESTVSRIRTEHFPLTLESARPSHTSQYLCASSGRDKNSGANVLTFGAGSRLTVL.

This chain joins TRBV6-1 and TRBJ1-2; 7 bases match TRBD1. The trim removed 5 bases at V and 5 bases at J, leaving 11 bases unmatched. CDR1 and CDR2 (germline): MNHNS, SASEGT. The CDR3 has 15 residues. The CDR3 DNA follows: TGTGCCAGCAGTCATACCGGGACAGACTTTTATGGCTACACCTTC. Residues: CASSHTGTDFYGYTF.

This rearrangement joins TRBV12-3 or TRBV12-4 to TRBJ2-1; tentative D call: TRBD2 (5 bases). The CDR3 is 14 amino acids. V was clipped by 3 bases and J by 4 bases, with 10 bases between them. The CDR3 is CASSFPSPYNEQFF. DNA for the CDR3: TGTGCCAGCAGTTTTCCTAGCCCTTACAATGAGCAGTTCTTC.

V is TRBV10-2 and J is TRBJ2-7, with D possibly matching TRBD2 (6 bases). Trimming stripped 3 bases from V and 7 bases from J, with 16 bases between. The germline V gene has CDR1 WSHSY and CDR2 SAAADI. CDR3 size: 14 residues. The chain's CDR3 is CASSEIAAATEQYF. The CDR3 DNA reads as TGCGCCAGCAGTGAAATAGCGGCGGCAACTGAGCAGTACTTC.